This entry describes one T cell receptor beta chain. These data come from a study of blood T cell repertoires in COVID-19. Turning to the study itself: Acute and convalescent COVID-19 specimens originated in the United States, Italy and Spain. T cells, B-cell-depleted T cells, or PBMCs supplied cDNA or gDNA.

Study processing details: The authors estimated nucleated cell counts from reference gene primer amplification. Data came from immunoSEQ multiplex PCR; TCRdb stores just in-frame clones and leaves some out. The D gene and trimming were derived from the DNA, and the V and J assignments and clone size from that table. The sample lists approximately 140,000 clones, roughly 91% occurring once. Per the germline V gene, CDR1 is LGHNT and CDR2 is FRNRAP. Trimming took 5 bases from V and 2 from J; bases not matched to a gene: 8. The CDR3 length is 15 residues. The chain joins TRBV12-5 to TRBJ2-7; 8 bases align to TRBD1. This TCR was sampled from a man in his fifties or sixties with active or convalescent COVID-19. The sequencing input was peripheral blood. CDR3 sequence reads: CASGRQGQVAYEQYF. The CDR3 DNA reads TGTGCTAGTGGTCGACAGGGGCAGGTCGCCTACGAGCAGTACTTC.